These T cell receptor beta chains were read from a single sample in a study of shared clonotypes between healthy human individuals. Using immunoSEQ multiplex PCR, the repertoire was profiled, and TCRdb retains in-frame clones only, with some absent. The sample contains some 690,000 clones, 90% of which appear only once. The source material was memory CD8+ T cells from PBMCs. These receptors all come from a man in his late teens or twenties in good health. Some clones in this sample may be carry-over from other donors' samples. Each CDR3 is given with its conserved first and last residue. The D gene is left open where the match is weak. The listing skips clone size in some rows; elsewhere it reads once, few, many or a size class.

>TRBJ2-7|TRBV6-1|-|13|-
CASSARGSYEQYF
TGTGCCAGCAGCGCTAGGGGGTCCTACGAGCAGTACTTC
>TRBJ1-2|TRBV6-5|-|12|-
CASSHNNYGYTF
TGTGCCAGCAGCCACAATAACTATGGCTACACCTTC
>TRBJ2-2|TRBV11-2|-|14|TRBD1
CASTGTANTGELFF
TGTGCCAGCACCGGGACAGCGAACACCGGGGAGCTGTTTTTT
>TRBJ2-7|TRBV10-3|-|14|TRBD1
CAISEGTGLSEQYF
TGTGCCATCAGTGAGGGGACAGGGTTGAGCGAGCAGTACTTC
>TRBJ1-2|TRBV29-1|-|11|-
CSVDGGYGYTF
TGCAGCGTTGATGGGGGCTATGGCTACACCTTC
>TRBJ1-1|TRBV28|-|13|-
CASSFQGRTEAFF
TGTGCCAGCAGTTTCCAGGGTCGGACTGAAGCTTTCTTT
>TRBJ2-3|TRBV28|-|19|-
CASSLTPGGRPRGTDTQYF
TGTGCCAGCAGTTTGACCCCAGGGGGGCGGCCTCGGGGCACAGATACGCAGTATTTT
>TRBJ2-7|TRBV6-4|-|14|-
CASIPGGGPYEQYF
TGTGCCAGCATCCCGGGCGGGGGCCCCTACGAGCAGTACTTC
>TRBJ2-7|TRBV19|-|14|-
CASSIDLEGPEQYF
TGTGCCAGTAGTATAGATTTGGAGGGGCCCGAGCAGTACTTC
>TRBJ2-5|TRBV4-1|once|17|-
CASSPVTGIRTKETQYF
TGCGCCAGCAGCCCGGTTACGGGGATTCGGACCAAAGAGACCCAGTACTTC
>TRBJ1-4|TRBV6-5|-|14|-
CASSYSTEVRKLFF
TGTGCCAGCAGTTACTCGACGGAGGTGCGGAAACTGTTTTTT
>TRBJ2-2|TRBV19|-|16|-
CASTRNPGWDTGELFF
TGTGCCAGTACCCGCAATCCAGGGTGGGACACCGGGGAGCTGTTTTTT
>TRBJ2-7|TRBV11-1|-|15|TRBD2
CASSLTAGGGHEQYF
TGTGCCAGCAGCTTAACGGCGGGAGGGGGCCACGAGCAGTACTTC
>TRBJ1-2|TRBV9|-|14|-
CASSAGLSPYGYTF
TGTGCCAGCAGCGCGGGCTTAAGCCCCTATGGCTACACCTTC
>TRBJ2-1|TRBV7-3|-|15|TRBD2
CASSLLAGVYNEQFF
TGTGCCAGCAGCTTACTAGCGGGGGTTTACAATGAGCAGTTCTTC
>TRBJ2-5|TRBV6-6|-|13|-
CASSYSRGETQYF
TGTGCCAGCAGTTACTCGAGGGGAGAGACCCAGTACTTC
>TRBJ2-3|TRBV6-5|-|15|-
CASTGRRWGIDTQYF
TGTGCCAGCACCGGACGGAGGTGGGGCATAGATACGCAGTATTTT
>TRBJ2-7|TRBV28|-|16|-
CASSLWPRGTEWEQYF
TGTGCCAGCAGTTTATGGCCCCGGGGGACAGAATGGGAGCAGTACTTC
>TRBJ2-6|TRBV10-3|-|16|-
CAISEGTVSGANVLTF
TGTGCCATCAGTGAGGGAACAGTCTCTGGGGCCAACGTCCTGACTTTC
>TRBJ2-2|TRBV27|-|14|-
CASSLSGKPGELFF
TGTGCCAGCAGTTTATCGGGAAAGCCCGGGGAGCTGTTTTTT
>TRBJ1-2|TRBV9|-|15|-
CASSDNRGSVYGYTF
TGTGCCAGCAGCGACAACCGAGGATCCGTCTATGGCTACACCTTC
>TRBJ1-1|TRBV19|-|16|-
CASIGPWGGRSTEAFF
TGTGCCAGTATTGGGCCGTGGGGAGGGAGAAGCACTGAAGCTTTCTTT
>TRBJ2-7|TRBV5-4|-|14|-
CASSWGGPSHEQYF
TGTGCCAGCAGCTGGGGAGGACCCTCTCACGAGCAGTACTTC
>TRBJ2-1|TRBV18|-|15|-
CASSLTGLPYNEQFF
TGTGCCAGCTCACTTACGGGACTCCCCTACAATGAGCAGTTCTTC
>TRBJ2-2|TRBV11-2|-|13|-
CASRRPNTGELFF
TGTGCCAGCCGAAGACCGAACACCGGGGAGCTGTTTTTT
>TRBJ2-1|TRBV9|once|15|-
CASSASGTPNNEQFF
TGTGCCAGCAGCGCGTCCGGGACTCCCAACAATGAGCAGTTCTTC
>TRBJ2-7|TRBV5-3|-|12|-
CARSRGHGSQYF
TGTGCCAGAAGCAGGGGACACGGAAGTCAGTACTTC
>TRBJ2-7|TRBV28|once|15|TRBD1
CASSLGDRYAYEQYF
TGTGCCAGCAGTCTCGGGGACAGGTACGCCTACGAGCAGTACTTC
>TRBJ2-1|TRBV28|-|15|TRBD2
CASSFHEREYNEQFF
TGTGCCAGCAGTTTTCATGAGCGGGAGTACAATGAGCAGTTCTTC
>TRBJ2-7|TRBV4-2|-|14|-
CASSQASIPYEQYF
TGTGCCAGCAGCCAAGCCTCCATCCCCTACGAGCAGTACTTC